Detailed here is one T cell receptor (beta chain). The antigen is not known. Time point reported: newly diagnosed, previously untreated cHL patient sample. PBMCs, once thawed, yielded CD8+ T cells isolated by magnetic negative selection. Trimming removed 3 bases from V and 2 bases from J; junction bases left unmatched: 6. The germline V gene has CDR1 MRHNA and CDR2 SNTAGT. The CDR3 is made up of 16 amino acids. Libraries were prepared by immunoSEQ multiplex PCR; TCRdb keeps only in-frame clonotypes and omits some of them. Of approximately 21,000 clones in the sample, roughly 89% were seen once. The data belong to a study of PD-1 blockade in classical Hodgkin lymphoma. Findings and limits, study-wide: It was reported that newly diagnosed patients had less baseline TCR diversity than healthy donors.

Sequenced sample: CD8+ T cells from blood. This TCR derives from a human donor with classical Hodgkin lymphoma. V and J are TRBV6-4 and TRBJ2-1, with 8 bases aligning to TRBD2. The CDR3 sequence: CASSEGTGGAYNEQFF. The CDR3 DNA follows: TGTGCCAGCAGTGAAGGAACGGGAGGGGCCTACAATGAGCAGTTCTTC.